One sample yielded the 24 T cell receptor beta chains listed below, sequenced in a study of post-analysis software for immune sequencing data. Whole-study results and caveats: Several TRBV segments, TRBV5-6, TRBV5-1 and TRBV20-1 among them, were found more frequent in patients than controls.

Antigen specificity for these receptors is unknown. Unique molecular identifiers were present in the TCR beta cDNA libraries. MiXCR was run by TCRdb on the PCR reads, yielding one entry per CDR3 protein. Here the sample spans hundreds of thousands of distinct CDR3 sequences, roughly 30% being singletons. Source material: blood. Source of these receptors: a girl aged 10-17 years with multiple sclerosis.

This rearrangement joins TRBV20-1 to TRBJ2-1; 8 positions match TRBD2. The germline gives CDR1 DFQATT, CDR2 SNEGSKA (reference sequence). The V and J ends lost 6 bases and 3 bases, in that order; junction bases with no gene match: 7. The CDR3 consists of 14 residues. The chain's CDR3 is CSARKRESYNEQFF. CDR3 nucleotides: TGCAGTGCCAGAAAGCGGGAGAGCTACAATGAGCAGTTCTTC.

Remarks on this clonotype: The junction shows a germline mismatch at one end, possibly a read error. The V and J genes are TRBV7-2 and TRBJ1-5; D uncertain. This CDR3 spans 12 amino acids. The germline V gene encodes CDR1 SGHTA and CDR2 FQGNSA. The CDR3 sequence: CARSLGNQPQHF. The CDR3 DNA reads TGTGCCCGCAGCTTGGGGAATCAGCCCCAGCATTTT.

The rearrangement links TRBV5-1 to TRBJ2-5; 7 positions match TRBD2. The J call may be wrong; the DNA end is better matched by TRBJ2-7. The CDR3 totals 15 residues. The V gene's germline CDR1 is SGHRS and CDR2 YFSETQ. The CDR3 DNA follows: TGCGCCAGCAGCTTTGGGTCCGGGGAGGGCGGCGAGCAGTACTTC. This gives the protein CASSFGSGEGGEQYF.

Worth noting for this clonotype: Mismatch with germline at one junction end may stem from a read error. This sequence joins TRBV3-1 and TRBJ2-7; tentatively, D is TRBD2 (5 bases). This CDR3 comprises 14 residues. CDR1 is LGHDT and CDR2 is YNNKEL in the germline V gene (reference sequence). DNA of the CDR3: TGTGCCAGCAGTGGAGGTGGGGAGACCTACGAGCAGCACTTC. It translates to CASSGGGETYEQHF.

The V gene is TRBV7-2, the J gene TRBJ2-4; D possibly corresponds to TRBD2 (7 bases). The CDR3 is 18 residues long. Trimming took 3 bases from V and 0 from J, leaving 18 bases between them. Germline assignment: CDR1 SGHTA and CDR2 FQGNSA. CDR3 nucleotides: TGTGCCAGCAGCTTGCGGGGGCCGTCCAGCTTAGCCAAAAACATTCAGTACTTC. This gives the protein CASSLRGPSSLAKNIQYF.

This clonotype was seen a handful of times. V is TRBV29-1 and J is TRBJ2-3, with 15 bases that match TRBD2. The germline V gene has CDR1 SQVTM and CDR2 ANQGSEA. V gave up 2 bases and J gave up 5 bases; unmatched junction bases: 5. CDR3 length: 16 residues. CDR3 sequence reads: CSVERTSGGAIDTQYF. CDR3 DNA: TGCAGCGTTGAACGGACTAGCGGGGGGGCGATAGATACGCAGTATTTT.

This clonotype was counted ten times or more. V gene TRBV20-1 combines with J gene TRBJ2-5, with D possibly TRBD1 on 6 matching bases. CDR1 and CDR2 (germline): DFQATT, SNEGSKA (reference sequence). This CDR3 is 12 amino acids long. CDR3 DNA: TGCAGCACAGACAGGCAACAAGAGACCCAGTACTTC. Translated, it gives CSTDRQQETQYF.

This clonotype was recorded a few times. The V gene is TRBV7-2, the J gene TRBJ1-5, with D perhaps TRBD1 (6 bases). Trimming shortened V by 7 bases and J by 4 bases, and 17 bases separated the two germline ends. This CDR3 has 15 amino acids. Germline V gene lookup returns CDR1 SGHTA and CDR2 FQGNSA. The CDR3 loop reads CASTQGGSWNQPQHF. CDR3 DNA: TGTGCCAGCACCCAAGGGGGGTCTTGGAATCAGCCCCAGCATTTT.

In this sample, this clonotype turned up a few times. Here the CDR3 DNA reads TGTGCCAGCAGTTACTTTCCACCGGCAGCGATGAACACTGAAGCTTTCTTT. Its translation is CASSYFPPAAMNTEAFF. The rearrangement links TRBV27 to TRBJ1-1; no firm D call. V was trimmed by 4 bases and J by 0 bases, leaving 18 bases between them. CDR1 and CDR2 from the germline V gene are MNHEY and SMNVEV (reference sequence). The CDR3 covers 17 residues.

The chain has TRBV4-2 and TRBJ2-7; D is ambiguous. Judging by the DNA end, TRBJ2-5 fits better; the J call may be wrong. CDR1 and CDR2 from the germline V gene are LGHNA and YNFKEQ. The CDR3 covers 18 residues. The CDR3 sequence is CASSQEGDGTSKWETQYF. CDR3 in DNA: TGTGCCAGCAGCCAAGAAGGAGACGGCACCTCCAAGTGGGAGACCCAGTACTTC.

The chain employs TRBV20-1 and TRBJ1-5; 8 bases agree with TRBD1. The CDR3 contains 15 residues. Germline assignment: CDR1 DFQATT and CDR2 SNEGSKA (reference sequence). The V and J ends lost 5 bases and 2 bases, in that order; junction bases with no gene match: 8. CDR3 DNA: TGCAGTGCTCAAATGGAGGACAGGGGCAATCAGCCCCAGCATTTT. Its protein is CSAQMEDRGNQPQHF.

This clonotype has at least ten counts. The V call is TRBV7-6, the J call TRBJ2-1; 11 bases are shared with TRBD2. The germline V gene encodes CDR1 SGHVS and CDR2 FNYEAQ. The length of the CDR3 is 16 residues. J was trimmed by 6 bases and V by 5 bases; bases with no gene match: 9. Written as DNA, the CDR3 is TGTGCCAGCAGCCCCTATAGCGGGGGGGCGGGCAATGAGCAGTTCTTC. Its protein product is CASSPYSGGAGNEQFF.

The rearrangement joins TRBV18 to TRBJ1-2; possibly TRBD1 for D (6 bases). Trimming took 4 bases from V and 5 from J, leaving 20 bases between them. This CDR3 spans 16 amino acids. Looked up from germline, CDR1 is KGHSH and CDR2 is LQKENI. CDR3 DNA sequence: TGTGCCAGCTCACTGGGGCAGCCGGGACAAGATTATGGCTACACCTTC. It specifies CASSLGQPGQDYGYTF.

The rearrangement links TRBV15 to TRBJ1-1; possibly TRBD1 for D (5 bases). V lost 1 base to trimming and J lost 0 bases, with 12 bases between them. Germline CDR1 is LNHNV and CDR2 is YYDKDF (reference sequence). The length of the CDR3 is 16 residues. The CDR3 reads CATSRVRPGLNTEAFF. The CDR3 DNA follows: TGTGCCACCAGCAGAGTAAGACCAGGGTTGAACACTGAAGCTTTCTTT.

This clonotype was counted a few times. This rearrangement joins TRBV6-5 to TRBJ2-3; 7 bases line up with TRBD2. The length of the CDR3 is 14 residues. Germline V gene sequence: CDR1 MNHEY, CDR2 SVGAGI. With 2 bases clipped from V and 6 bases from J, the junction kept 5 bases outside the gene matches. CDR3 protein: CASSYATSKDTQYF. In DNA, the CDR3 is TGTGCCAGCAGTTACGCGACTAGCAAGGATACGCAGTATTTT.

This clonotype was seen a handful of times. The chain carries TRBV6-5 and TRBJ2-1; D might be TRBD2 (5 bases). CDR1 MNHEY and CDR2 SVGAGI come from the germline V gene. The CDR3 has 15 residues. V was shortened by 0 bases and J by 8 bases, with 14 bases between the two germline ends. The CDR3 bases are TGTGCCAGCAGTTACTCGAGCTTAGCGATGGATGAGCAGTTCTTC. Its protein product is CASSYSSLAMDEQFF.

V is TRBV3-1 and J is TRBJ1-2, with a tentative D call TRBD1 (5 bases). Trimming removed 2 bases at V and 6 bases at J, with 10 bases between. Germline loops: CDR1 LGHDT, CDR2 YNNKEL (reference sequence). CDR3 length: 13 amino acids. CDR3 coding DNA: TGTGCCAGCAGCCAATCAGGGTTTGATGGCTACACCTTC. It specifies CASSQSGFDGYTF.

This clonotype was seen only a few times. CDR3 region: CASSLWAADNSPLHF. CDR3 DNA: TGTGCCAGCAGCTTGTGGGCCGCTGATAATTCACCCCTCCACTTT. This sequence joins TRBV5-5 and TRBJ1-6; D is undetermined. With 1 base removed from V and 5 bases from J, the gap between germline ends came to 10 bases. This CDR3 comprises 15 residues. Germline V gene sequence: CDR1 SGHKS, CDR2 YYEKEE (reference sequence).

This clonotype was seen at least ten times. An end of the junction does not agree with germline; a read error may underlie this. The V gene is TRBV5-1, the J gene TRBJ1-2; possible D gene TRBD1, 5 bases. This CDR3 spans 14 amino acids. The germline V gene has CDR1 SGHRS and CDR2 YFSETQ. CDR3 sequence: CASSLRQGDYGYTF. Written as DNA, the CDR3 is TGTGCCAGCAGCTTACGGCAGGGAGATTATGGCTACACCTTC.

The rearrangement joins TRBV5-1 to TRBJ2-3; weak D call: TRBD2 (5 bases). The CDR3 is 14 residues long. The germline V gene has CDR1 SGHRS and CDR2 YFSETQ. V was shortened by 1 base and J by 5 bases, with 11 bases between the two germline ends. CDR3 sequence: CASSLTGLGDTQYF. As DNA, the CDR3 is TGCGCCAGCAGCTTGACGGGGTTGGGAGATACGCAGTATTTT.

This clonotype was counted between two and nine times. The chain links TRBV3-1 to TRBJ2-3; possibly TRBD1 for D (5 bases). This CDR3 is 16 amino acids long. V was pared by 4 bases and J by 4 bases, with 18 bases between. Germline CDR1 reads LGHDT; CDR2 reads YNNKEL (reference sequence). The CDR3 loop is CASSRTRVVRADTQYF. CDR3 sequence (DNA): TGTGCCAGCAGCCGTACCAGGGTGGTTAGGGCAGATACGCAGTATTTT.

CDR3 protein: CASSPGGIAYEQYF. The CDR3 coding sequence is TGTGCCAGCAGCCCAGGAGGGATAGCCTACGAGCAGTACTTC. This sequence joins TRBV27 and TRBJ2-7; a weak D match, TRBD2 (6 bases). The germline V gene encodes CDR1 MNHEY and CDR2 SMNVEV (reference sequence). CDR3 size: 14 residues. Trimming pared 6 bases from V and 2 bases from J, leaving 14 bases between.

The rearrangement uses TRBV11-2 and TRBJ1-1; D gene unclear. The germline CDR1 and CDR2 sequences are SGHAT and FQNNGV. The V end lost 3 bases, the J end lost 0 bases, and 5 bases lay between the germline ends. The CDR3 is 13 residues long. The CDR3, as DNA: TGTGCCAGCAGCTTTCCCTTGAACACTGAAGCTTTCTTT. Amino acids: CASSFPLNTEAFF.

The chain has TRBV12-3 or TRBV12-4 and TRBJ2-1; 7 positions match TRBD1. The CDR3 runs to 13 residues. V was clipped by 2 bases and J by 5 bases; unmatched bases: 0. The CDR3 nucleotides are TGTGCCAGCAGTTTACAGGGGGACAATGAGCAGTTCTTC. Translating gives CASSLQGDNEQFF.